These 20 T cell receptor beta chains were sequenced from one sample in a study of T cell responses to AZD1222 COVID-19 vaccine. Using immunoSEQ multiplex PCR, the repertoire was profiled, and TCRdb retains in-frame clones only, with some absent. Counted here are 140,000 to 150,000 clones, around 91% occurring once; the ten biggest clones make up 4% to 6%. The sample consisted of peripheral blood, taken on day 0 of AZD1222 vaccination. The receptors derive from an adult in good health.

The rearrangement links TRBV12-3 or TRBV12-4 to TRBJ1-2, with D possibly TRBD1 on 6 matching bases. Trimming left V 3 bases short and J 6 bases short, with 11 bases between. CDR3 size: 13 residues. In DNA, the CDR3 is TGTGCCAGCAGTTTTGCAGGGGTGGATGGCTACACCTTC. This encodes CASSFAGVDGYTF.

The chain is built from TRBV7-9 and TRBJ2-1; D call uncertain. Trimming pared 5 bases from V and 7 bases from J, leaving 12 bases between. Germline V gene sequence: CDR1 SEHNR, CDR2 FQNEAQ (reference sequence). The CDR3 is 13 amino acids. The CDR3 DNA reads as TGTGCCAGCAGCCGCGCACTGGGAAATGAGCAGTTCTTC. It encodes CASSRALGNEQFF.

The DNA for the CDR3 is TGTGCCAGCAGCTTAGATGGAGGGGGCACTGAAGCTTTCTTT. This gives the protein CASSLDGGGTEAFF. This chain uses TRBV7-8 with TRBJ1-1; tentatively, D is TRBD1 (6 bases). The CDR3 contains 14 residues. Trimming cost V 1 base and J 4 bases, with 10 bases left between them. In germline, CDR1 is SGHVS, CDR2 FQNEAQ.

This clone was seen a single time. The chain is built from TRBV11-2 and TRBJ1-6, with D possibly matching TRBD1 (5 bases). Germline loops: CDR1 SGHAT, CDR2 FQNNGV. The ends were cut back, 0 bases at V and 10 bases at J, with 13 bases in the middle. This CDR3 has 15 residues. The CDR3 region has the DNA TGTGCCAGCAGCTTAGATCGGGGGACGGGATCACCCCTCCACTTT. The encoded protein is CASSLDRGTGSPLHF.

V and J are TRBV5-4 and TRBJ2-3, with 9 bases matching TRBD2. Per germline, CDR1 SGHNT and CDR2 YYREEE (reference sequence). This CDR3 has 16 amino acids. The J segment lost 2 bases and the V segment lost 1 base, leaving 5 bases of the junction unmatched. The DNA of the CDR3 is TGTGCCAGCAGCTTGAGCGGGGGGTTTTACACAGATACGCAGTATTTT. This encodes CASSLSGGFYTDTQYF. The whole variable domain, remainder taken from reference TRBV5-4 and TRBJ2-3, is ETGVTQSPTHLIKTRGQQVTLRCSSQSGHNTVSWYQQALGQGPQFIFQYYREEENGRGNFPPRFSGLQFPNYSSELNVNALELDDSALYLCASSLSGGFYTDTQYFGPGTRLTVL.

This chain's CDR3 is CASSQGTGRYEQYF. In nucleotides, the CDR3 is TGTGCCAGCAGCCAAGGTACAGGGAGGTACGAGCAGTACTTC. V usage is TRBV4-2 and J usage is TRBJ2-7; D tentatively fits TRBD1 or TRBD2 (6 bases each). Looked up from germline, CDR1 is LGHNA and CDR2 is YNFKEQ. CDR3 size: 14 residues. V lost 1 base and J 4 bases, leaving 11 bases between the germline ends.

The rearrangement uses TRBV5-1 and TRBJ2-7, with a weak D call TRBD2 (5 bases). This CDR3 is built from 14 residues. Germline CDR1 reads SGHRS; CDR2 reads YFSETQ. Trimming stripped 0 bases from V and 2 bases from J, with 9 bases between. The CDR3 sequence is CASSLVPGTYEQYF. Written as DNA, the CDR3 is TGCGCCAGCAGCTTGGTTCCGGGGACCTACGAGCAGTACTTC.

V gene TRBV4-2 combines with J gene TRBJ2-7; weak D call: TRBD1 (6 bases). Germline CDR1 reads LGHNA; CDR2 reads YNFKEQ. The CDR3 is 15 amino acids. The V end lost 1 base, the J end lost 3 bases, and 13 bases lay between the germline ends. CDR3 residues: CASSQVTGGRYEQYF. CDR3 nucleotides: TGTGCCAGCAGCCAAGTGACAGGTGGACGCTACGAGCAGTACTTC.

This clone was counted once. The chain recombines TRBV5-1 with TRBJ2-1; 14 nucleotides match TRBD2. Trimming removed 0 bases from V and 6 bases from J; junction bases left unmatched: 5. The V gene's germline CDR1 is SGHRS and CDR2 YFSETQ. This CDR3 comprises 17 residues. CDR3 sequence (DNA): TGCGCCAGCAGCTTGGGTTGGACTAGCGGGGGGTCCAATGAGCAGTTCTTC. It encodes CASSLGWTSGGSNEQFF.

The genes are TRBV28 and TRBJ1-2, with a possible D match to TRBD1 (5 bases). V dropped 8 bases and J dropped 3 bases, with 7 bases sitting between them. CDR1 and CDR2 from the germline V gene are MDHEN and SYDVKM. This CDR3 has 11 amino acids. Written as DNA, the CDR3 is TGTGCCAGCGGGGCAGACTATGGCTACACCTTC. It codes for CASGADYGYTF.

This chain uses TRBV6-7 with TRBJ2-5; tentative D call: TRBD1 (7 bases). TRBV6-7 is classed as an ORF, of uncertain function. This CDR3 is 17 amino acids long. Trimming pared 2 bases from V and 1 base from J, leaving 17 bases between. The CDR3 loop reads CASSYRRGEAPQETQYF. In nucleotides, the CDR3 is TGTGCCAGCAGTTACCGCAGGGGGGAGGCACCCCAAGAGACCCAGTACTTC.

The chain carries TRBV2 and TRBJ2-3; D tentatively fits TRBD1 or TRBD2 (5 bases each). Trimming pared 3 bases from V and 7 bases from J, leaving 14 bases between. The CDR3 has 14 residues. Germline V gene sequence: CDR1 SNHLY, CDR2 FYNNEI. For the CDR3, the DNA is TGTGCCAGCAGTGACAGAGGGGCGAGATATACGCAGTATTTT. It yields the protein CASSDRGARYTQYF.

To note about this clone: The junction differs from germline at one of its ends, possibly a read error. The rearrangement joins TRBV6-5 to TRBJ2-1; D possibly matches TRBD1 or TRBD2 (5 bases each). Germline loops: CDR1 MNHEY, CDR2 SVGAGI. The CDR3 totals 14 residues. This CDR3 reads CASSDSAGSSEQFF. The CDR3 coding sequence is TGTGCCAGCAGTGACTCGGCAGGGAGCAGTGAGCAGTTCTTC.

CDR3 loop: CASGDSGANVLTF. The CDR3 nucleotides read TGCGCCAGCGGGGACTCTGGGGCCAACGTCCTGACTTTC. The rearrangement uses TRBV10-2 and TRBJ2-6; no clear D gene. Germline assignment: CDR1 WSHSY and CDR2 SAAADI. The V gene lost 8 bases and the J gene lost 0 bases, with 5 bases spanning the gap. The CDR3 totals 13 residues.

V is TRBV19 and J is TRBJ1-3; D is unclear. Deletions cut 11 bases from V and 0 bases from J, with 11 bases between. The CDR3 is 13 amino acids. Germline-derived CDR1 and CDR2 are LNHDA and SQIVND (reference sequence). The CDR3 nucleotides read TGTGCCGCCTCGGGGTTCTCTGGAAACACCATATATTTT. Translation: CAASGFSGNTIYF.

The chain is built from TRBV7-9 and TRBJ1-2; D may be TRBD1 (6 bases). Germline V lookup: CDR1 SEHNR, CDR2 FQNEAQ (reference sequence). V gave up 5 bases and J gave up 6 bases, with 16 bases separating them. CDR3 size: 14 residues. The CDR3 DNA follows: TGTGCCAGCAGCCTTAACGCGGCAGGGGATGGCTACACCTTC. The encoded protein is CASSLNAAGDGYTF.

The rearrangement links TRBV27 to TRBJ1-2; D ambiguous. The CDR3 loop spans 12 amino acids. Per germline, CDR1 MNHEY and CDR2 SMNVEV (reference sequence). The V end lost 8 bases, the J end lost 4 bases, and 11 bases lay between the germline ends. The CDR3 loop is CASYFPGYGYTF. CDR3 sequence (DNA): TGTGCCAGCTACTTTCCGGGCTATGGCTACACCTTC.

Concerning this clone itself: The junction does not match germline at one end; this may be a read error. CDR3 protein: CASREGTGGILHQPQHF. The CDR3 DNA sequence: TGTGCCAGCAGAGAAGGGACAGGGGGTATATTACATCAGCCCCAGCATTTT. The V and J genes are TRBV2 and TRBJ1-5, with 11 positions matching TRBD1. The germline CDR1 and CDR2 sequences are SNHLY and FYNNEI. The CDR3 runs to 17 residues.

The CDR3 nucleotides are TGTGCCAGCAGCCCCCCCGGACAGTCCAATCAGCCCCAGCATTTT. Its protein is CASSPPGQSNQPQHF. The chain combines TRBV28 with TRBJ1-5, with a tentative D call TRBD1 (6 bases). Trimming shortened V by 6 bases and J by 3 bases, and 15 bases separated the two germline ends. CDR1 MDHEN and CDR2 SYDVKM come from the germline V gene. CDR3 length: 15 residues.

The CDR3 here is CASSESRDPGGAFF. CDR3 DNA: TGTGCCAGCAGTGAATCCAGGGACCCTGGTGGGGCTTTCTTT. This chain uses TRBV25-1 with TRBJ1-1, with a tentative D call TRBD1 (5 bases). Deletions cut 1 base from V and 11 bases from J, with 17 bases between. This CDR3 is 14 amino acids long. Germline CDR1 MGHDK, CDR2 SYGVNS.